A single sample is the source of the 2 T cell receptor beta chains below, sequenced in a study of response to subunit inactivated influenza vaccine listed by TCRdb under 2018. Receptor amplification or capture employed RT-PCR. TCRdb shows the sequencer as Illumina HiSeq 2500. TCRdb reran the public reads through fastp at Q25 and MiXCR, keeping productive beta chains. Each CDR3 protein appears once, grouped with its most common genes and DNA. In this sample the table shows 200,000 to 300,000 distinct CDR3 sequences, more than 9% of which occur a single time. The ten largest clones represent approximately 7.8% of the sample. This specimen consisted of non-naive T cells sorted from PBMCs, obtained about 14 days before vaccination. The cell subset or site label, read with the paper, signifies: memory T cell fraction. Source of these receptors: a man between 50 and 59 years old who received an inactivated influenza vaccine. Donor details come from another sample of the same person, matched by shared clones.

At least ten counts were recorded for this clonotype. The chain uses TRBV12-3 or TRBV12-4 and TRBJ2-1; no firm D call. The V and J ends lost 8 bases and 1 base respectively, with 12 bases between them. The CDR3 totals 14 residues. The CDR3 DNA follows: TGTGCCAGCTCTAGGAGATTGTCCTACAATGAGCAGTTCTTC. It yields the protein CASSRRLSYNEQFF.

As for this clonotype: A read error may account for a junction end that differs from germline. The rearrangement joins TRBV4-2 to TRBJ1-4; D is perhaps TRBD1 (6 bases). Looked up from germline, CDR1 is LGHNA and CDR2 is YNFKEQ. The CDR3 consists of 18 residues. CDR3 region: CARSPGRTANPRREKLFF. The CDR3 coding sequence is TGTGCCAGGAGCCCCGGGCGGACAGCAAACCCCCGGCGGGAAAAACTGTTTTTT.